A single sample is the source of the 30 T cell receptor beta chains below, sequenced in a study of T cell repertoires in cytomegalovirus infection. No antigens are known for them. TCRdb re-called the reads through MiXCR, storing one row per CDR3 protein. The table includes more than 110,000 distinct CDR3 sequences, 25% to 35% detected once. The specimen was CD8+ T cells from cultured PBMCs, collected from culture after CMV antigen stimulation. These receptor sequences come from a human donor in good health (CMV status not recorded). Some clones in this sample may be carry-over from other donors' samples.

This clonotype was detected many times. The CDR3 loop is CASSQEYVWDNEQYF. The CDR3 nucleotides read TGCGCCAGCAGCCAAGAATACGTGTGGGACAACGAGCAGTACTTC. V usage is TRBV4-1 and J usage is TRBJ2-7; D possibly corresponds to TRBD1 (6 bases). Trimming left V 0 bases short and J 5 bases short, with 14 bases between. Germline values: CDR1 MGHRA, CDR2 YSYEKL. The CDR3 spans 15 residues.

This clonotype was detected a few times. The gene calls are TRBV27 and TRBJ1-1; 8 bases map to TRBD1. The germline CDR1 and CDR2 sequences are MNHEY and SMNVEV (reference sequence). The trim removed 5 bases at V and 2 bases at J, leaving 4 bases unmatched. CDR3 length: 14 residues. The CDR3 here is CASSLQGDNTEAFF. The CDR3 DNA is TGTGCCAGCAGTCTACAGGGGGATAACACTGAAGCTTTCTTT.

This chain links TRBV12-3 or TRBV12-4 with TRBJ1-1; 7 bases are shared with TRBD1. V lost 5 bases to trimming and J lost 5 bases; unmatched junction nucleotides: 5. This CDR3 has 13 amino acids. CDR3 amino acids: CASSRTTGTEAFF. The CDR3 DNA is TGTGCCAGCAGTCGAACGACAGGGACTGAAGCTTTCTTT.

CDR3: CATSLDRGSETQYF. CDR3 nucleotide sequence: TGTGCCACCAGCCTGGACAGGGGATCAGAGACCCAGTACTTC. This chain joins TRBV15 and TRBJ2-5, with TRBD1 matching 9 bases. Looked up from germline, CDR1 is LNHNV and CDR2 is YYDKDF (reference sequence). The trim removed 5 bases at V and 4 bases at J, leaving 5 bases unmatched. The CDR3 runs to 14 residues.

The chain couples TRBV7-6 to TRBJ2-7, with a possible D match to TRBD2 (6 bases). CDR1 is SGHVS and CDR2 is FNYEAQ in the germline V gene. The length of the CDR3 is 12 residues. DNA of the CDR3: TGTGCAGGAACGGGAGAAGACTACGAGCAGTACTTC. As protein: CAGTGEDYEQYF.

This sequence joins TRBV6-5 and TRBJ2-2; D not certain. The CDR3 consists of 13 residues. Per germline, CDR1 MNHEY and CDR2 SVGAGI. Between the trimmed V and J ends, which lost 0 bases and 6 bases, there was a span of 5 bases. The DNA for the CDR3 is TGTGCCAGCAGTTACTCGAAGGCCGGGGAGCTGTTTTTT. Amino acids: CASSYSKAGELFF.

This clonotype was detected a few times. The chain combines TRBV7-2 with TRBJ1-5; D is perhaps TRBD1 (5 bases). V was cut by 3 bases and J by 6 bases, with 12 bases left in between. This CDR3 comprises 14 residues. The germline V gene has CDR1 SGHTA and CDR2 FQGNSA. This chain's CDR3 is CASSLEGRGQPQHF. The CDR3 bases are TGTGCCAGCAGCTTGGAGGGGCGCGGTCAGCCCCAGCATTTT.

V usage is TRBV9 and J usage is TRBJ2-2; a weak D match, TRBD2 (5 bases). CDR1 is SGDLS and CDR2 is YYNGEE in the germline V gene. With 0 bases removed from V and 3 bases from J, the gap between germline ends came to 9 bases. The CDR3 loop spans 15 amino acids. This chain's CDR3 is CASSVEAAYTGELFF. The CDR3 coding sequence is TGTGCCAGCAGCGTAGAAGCGGCGTACACCGGGGAGCTGTTTTTT.

The CDR3 DNA follows: TGTGCCAGCAGCTTACCCGACAGTGAGAGCTCTGGGGCCAACGTCCTGACTTTC. Its protein is CASSLPDSESSGANVLTF. The genes are TRBV7-4 and TRBJ2-6; maybe TRBD1 (5 bases). Trimming stripped 2 bases from V and 0 bases from J, with 14 bases between. This CDR3 has 18 residues. In germline, CDR1 is SGHVT, CDR2 SQSDAQ. The full variable domain, its missing parts supplied by reference TRBV7-4 and TRBJ2-6, is GAGVSQSPRYKVAKRGRDVALRCDSISGHVTLYWYRQTLGQGSEVLTYSQSDAQRDKSGRPSGRFSAERPERSVSTLKIQRTEQGDSAVYLCASSLPDSESSGANVLTFGAGSRLTVL.

This rearrangement joins TRBV5-4 to TRBJ2-2; TRBD2 agrees at 8 bases. CDR3 length: 15 residues. Looked up from germline, CDR1 is SGHNT and CDR2 is YYREEE (reference sequence). V lost 4 bases and J lost 5; bases outside the gene matches: 7. The CDR3 is CASSLVGGGTGELFF. In DNA, the CDR3 is TGTGCCAGCAGCCTCGTAGGCGGGGGGACCGGGGAGCTGTTTTTT.

V usage is TRBV7-6 and J usage is TRBJ1-5; D is uncertain. The CDR3 sequence is 13 residues long. The V gene lost 1 base and the J gene lost 6 bases, with 7 bases spanning the gap. Germline V gene data show CDR1 as SGHVS and CDR2 as FNYEAQ. The CDR3 sequence is CASSLEVGQPQHF. The CDR3 DNA follows: TGTGCCAGCAGCTTAGAGGTCGGTCAGCCCCAGCATTTT.

The chain couples TRBV7-9 to TRBJ1-6; possibly TRBD1 for D (5 bases). Germline V gene data show CDR1 as SEHNR and CDR2 as FQNEAQ (reference sequence). Trimming took 6 bases from V and 10 from J, leaving 16 bases between them. CDR3 length: 14 amino acids. The CDR3 DNA is TGTGCCAGCAGGGGTCCGGGAGGGGTCTCACCCCTCCACTTT. Protein sequence: CASRGPGGVSPLHF.

The table lists this clonotype with a few counts. A much larger clone lies one base from this, so it may be a read error. The chain uses TRBV5-6 and TRBJ1-5, with D perhaps TRBD1 (5 bases). The CDR3 is 16 amino acids. The germline CDR1 and CDR2 sequences are SGHDT and YYEEEE. In nucleotides, the CDR3 is TGTGTCAGCAGCTATTGGGGTGCAGGGTGGAATCAGCCCCAGCATTTT. Translation gives CVSSYWGAGWNQPQHF.

In its sample, this clonotype was seen many times. In DNA form, the CDR3 reads TGTGCCAGCAGCCCCACCAGGGGAACTGAAGCTTTCTTT. It specifies CASSPTRGTEAFF. V is TRBV7-2 and J is TRBJ1-1; TRBD1 is a possible D gene (6 bases). Trimming took 5 bases from V and 5 from J, leaving 12 bases between them. CDR3 length: 13 residues. Per the germline V gene, CDR1 is SGHTA and CDR2 is FQGNSA.

This clonotype occurred a few times. J is TRBJ2-3 and V is TRBV27; D tentatively fits TRBD1 or TRBD2 (5 bases each). Trimming cost V 3 bases and J 4 bases, with 8 bases left between them. Germline V lookup: CDR1 MNHEY, CDR2 SMNVEV (reference sequence). CDR3 length: 13 amino acids. The CDR3 spells CASSFGASDTQYF. In nucleotides, the CDR3 is TGTGCCAGCAGTTTCGGGGCCTCAGATACGCAGTATTTT.

This chain connects TRBV18 to TRBJ2-1; D possibly matches TRBD1 or TRBD2 (5 bases each). The CDR3 length is 15 residues. Trimming took 3 bases from V and 4 from J, leaving 13 bases between them. In germline, CDR1 is KGHSH, CDR2 LQKENI. Here the CDR3 reads CASSPGTPGYNEQFF. The CDR3 DNA is TGTGCCAGCTCACCCGGGACCCCTGGGTACAATGAGCAGTTCTTC. The full variable domain, rest sourced from reference TRBV18 and TRBJ2-1, is NAGVMQNPRHLVRRRGQEARLRCSPMKGHSHVYWYRQLPEEGLKFMVYLQKENIIDESGMPKERFSAEFPKEGPSILRIQQVVRGDSAAYFCASSPGTPGYNEQFFGPGTRLTVL.

V and J are TRBV12-3 or TRBV12-4 and TRBJ2-6, with D perhaps TRBD2 (5 bases). CDR3 length: 14 amino acids. Trimming removed 6 bases from V and 2 bases from J, with 8 bases in between. Written as DNA, the CDR3 is TGTGCCAGCAGCGGGGTTGCTGGGGCCAACGTCCTGACTTTC. This codes for CASSGVAGANVLTF.

This clonotype was seen repeatedly, ten times or more. The chain employs TRBV7-9 and TRBJ1-4; maybe TRBD1 (6 bases). The germline CDR1 and CDR2 sequences are SEHNR and FQNEAQ (reference sequence). Trimming pared 3 bases from V and 17 bases from J, leaving 16 bases between. The CDR3 extends over 12 amino acids. The CDR3 is CASSFEAGHLFF. DNA for the CDR3: TGTGCCAGCAGCTTTGAGGCGGGACACCTCTTTTTT.

This clonotype was detected only a few times. The gene calls are TRBV6-2 or TRBV6-3 and TRBJ2-1; a possible D gene is TRBD1 (5 bases). The CDR3 has 12 amino acids. The ends were cut back, 5 bases at V and 6 bases at J, with 8 bases in the middle. Germline loops: CDR1 MNHEY, CDR2 SVGEGT. The CDR3 reads CASSMDTNEQFF. CDR3 in DNA: TGTGCCAGCAGTATGGACACCAATGAGCAGTTCTTC.

This clonotype was observed a handful of times. The rearrangement links TRBV7-9 to TRBJ1-1; D is ambiguous. CDR1 and CDR2 (germline): SEHNR, FQNEAQ (reference sequence). V shed 1 base and J shed 2 bases, with 8 bases lying between them. The CDR3 runs to 14 residues. The CDR3 region has the DNA TGTGCCAGCAGCTTAGGGCAAATTAACACTGAAGCTTTCTTT. Protein product: CASSLGQINTEAFF.

This clonotype was seen at least ten times. This chain joins TRBV10-3 and TRBJ1-4; D not certain. Between the trimmed V and J ends, which lost 2 bases and 17 bases, there was a span of 15 bases. The germline gives CDR1 ENHRY, CDR2 SYGVKD. The CDR3 is made up of 12 amino acids. Here the CDR3 DNA reads TGTGCCATCAGTGAGGACCAGGTTATCGTCTTTTTT. Its protein product is CAISEDQVIVFF.

A few counts support this clonotype. The chain links TRBV19 to TRBJ1-1, with D tentatively TRBD1 (5 bases). The CDR3 runs 14 residues. The V gene's germline CDR1 is LNHDA and CDR2 SQIVND (reference sequence). The V gene lost 6 bases and the J gene lost 1 base, with 12 bases spanning the gap. The CDR3 loop reads CASRGVEANTEAFF. The CDR3 nucleotides read TGTGCCAGTAGGGGGGTAGAGGCGAACACTGAAGCTTTCTTT.

The chain recombines TRBV28 with TRBJ2-1, with D unresolved. Looked up from germline, CDR1 is MDHEN and CDR2 is SYDVKM. The CDR3 has 15 amino acids. Deletions cut 5 bases from V and 1 base from J, with 12 bases between. The DNA of the CDR3 is TGTGCCAGCAGTGTCACCGTGGTATCCTACAATGAGCAGTTCTTC. It is translated as CASSVTVVSYNEQFF.

The chain carries TRBV6-5 and TRBJ2-1; unclear D gene. The germline V and J ends were trimmed by 5 bases and 2 bases, with 10 bases remaining between them. Germline loops: CDR1 MNHEY, CDR2 SVGAGI. CDR3 size: 14 residues. CDR3 region: CASSPGFTYNEQFF. Here the CDR3 DNA reads TGTGCCAGCAGTCCTGGTTTCACCTACAATGAGCAGTTCTTC.

The chain joins TRBV10-3 to TRBJ2-5, with D hard to call. The CDR3 length is 15 residues. V lost 0 bases and J 1 base, leaving 9 bases between the germline ends. The germline gives CDR1 ENHRY, CDR2 SYGVKD. In DNA, the CDR3 is TGTGCCATCAGTGAGTCTTCAGACCTCCAAGAGACCCAGTACTTC. Protein product: CAISESSDLQETQYF.

This clonotype was counted only a few times. Relative to the germline gene, one junction end is altered; a read error may explain this. The chain couples TRBV6-8 to TRBJ1-5, with D tentatively TRBD1 (6 bases). The CDR3 runs 11 residues. From germline, CDR1 is MNHGY and CDR2 SAAAGT. CDR3 loop: CASSYRGGRYF. The DNA for the CDR3 is TGTGCCAGCAGTTACAGGGGGGGGAGGTATTTT.

The gene calls are TRBV19 and TRBJ2-1, with D perhaps TRBD2 (5 bases). The V gene's germline CDR1 is LNHDA and CDR2 SQIVND (reference sequence). The CDR3 contains 14 residues. The V end was cut by 6 bases, the J end by 7 bases, with 16 bases between. CDR3 sequence: CASSPVGRGNEQFF. The CDR3 bases are TGTGCCAGTAGCCCGGTGGGCCGGGGTAATGAGCAGTTCTTC. Drawing the rest from reference TRBV19 and TRBJ2-1, the complete variable domain is DGGITQSPKYLFRKEGQNVTLSCEQNLNHDAMYWYRQDPGQGLRLIYYSQIVNDFQKGDIAEGYSVSREKKESFPLTVTSAQKNPTAFYLCASSPVGRGNEQFFGPGTRLTVL.

This clonotype was seen many times. The CDR3 loop reads CSAIPGQGVEGTFEKLFF. CDR3 coding DNA: TGCAGTGCCATCCCGGGACAGGGGGTCGAAGGGACCTTTGAAAAACTGTTTTTT. The chain couples TRBV20-1 to TRBJ1-4, with 11 bases matching TRBD1. There are 18 residues in the CDR3. The V gene's germline CDR1 is DFQATT and CDR2 SNEGSKA (reference sequence). J was trimmed by 7 bases and V by 6 bases; bases with no gene match: 19.

The gene calls are TRBV11-2 and TRBJ2-5; D gene uncertain. This CDR3 spans 15 amino acids. The V gene's germline CDR1 is SGHAT and CDR2 FQNNGV. Trimming stripped 4 bases from V and 1 base from J, with 13 bases between. The CDR3 reads CASSSWMGIQETQYF. CDR3 in DNA: TGTGCCAGCAGCTCCTGGATGGGCATCCAAGAGACCCAGTACTTC.

The sample holds many counts of this clonotype. V is TRBV7-2 and J is TRBJ1-3, with 11 bases that match TRBD1. Germline-derived CDR1 and CDR2 are SGHTA and FQGNSA. CDR3 size: 20 residues. Trimming took 2 bases from V and 4 from J; bases not matched to a gene: 16. This CDR3 reads CASSLSMCQGTGGRGNTIYF. In nucleotides, the CDR3 is TGTGCCAGCAGCTTATCAATGTGTCAAGGGACAGGGGGTAGAGGAAACACCATATATTTT.